What follows is one T cell receptor beta chain and its context. Its antigen is currently not known. This clone may be a read error of a much larger clone one base away. The sample carries other DNA sequences with the same CDR3. Using the deep immunoSEQ assay, TCR CDR3 regions were amplified from genomic DNA by multiplex PCR. For each cell subset, the extracted genomic DNA was distributed evenly across all wells of several immunoSEQ 96-well plates, and each plate served as one replicate. For sorted subsets, each replicate PCR was loaded with 200 to 250 ng genomic DNA, equivalent to about 30,000 T cell genomes. Purified libraries were measured with a Qubit 3.0 fluorometer, size-checked on a Bioanalyzer 2100, and measured again with the KAPA Library Quantification kit. A separate single-read 150-cycle Illumina NextSeq 550 flow cell was used to sequence each immunoSEQ 96-well plate. On the study's bioinformatics: Because the immunoSEQ output included only junctional sequences and no quality scores, the filtering could not be the same as the filtering used for full-length reads. To assign V/J genes and CDR3, sequences were annotated against IMGT germline references using PyIR, a Python wrapper for IgBLAST v1.9. Reads were removed for weak V/J assignments (E-value above 1e-6), missing CDR3, stop codons, out-of-frame junctions, or ambiguous translated residues. A V3J clonotype was defined by an identical inferred V gene, J gene, and CDR3 amino acid sequence. The percentage overlap between two repertoires was calculated by dividing the number of shared unique clonotypes by the size of the smaller repertoire. Three approaches were used to assess repertoire richness: RTK rarefaction, the Chao1 estimator, and Recon v2.1 estimates of unobserved clonotypes. For all TCRbeta clonotypes obtained by the gDNA method from four donors, generation probabilities were computed with OLGA. Entries here come from immuneACCESS through TCRdb and include only in-frame sequences with V and J called. Some clones fail to appear in such tables; in the studies checked, an unresolved V gene covers under half of the shortfall, and the cause of the remainder is unknown. For V, J and clone size, that table is used; D and trimming come from the DNA. The table for this sample lists approximately 2.5 million clones; over 85% of them were counted only once. The leading ten clones occupy 0.36% of the sample.

These data originate in a study of shared clonotypes between healthy human individuals (dated by TCRdb to the early 2020s). For the wider study: The cohort included a few men and two women between 18 and 49 years of age. Per donor, leukapheresis produced somewhere between about 0.8 and 9.5 billion PBMCs. To increase sequencing depth and limit assay-specific biases, TCR repertoire library preparation and sequencing were carried out by different laboratories using diverse techniques. For each donor, three plates each were used for CD4 naive and CD4 memory, two plates were used for CD8 naive, and one plate was used for CD8 memory. To estimate repertoire size and how much clonotypes are shared between individuals, the study performed deep sequencing of blood TCR repertoires from five healthy adults.

The CDR3 sequence holds 12 residues, the cysteine and phenylalanine included. Only the CDR3 DNA is retained, 36 bases long and in frame from the first base. Looking up the germline V gene yields CDR1 SGHRS and CDR2 YFSETQ. The junction carries 3 bases between V and J, which are trimmed by 2 bases and 1 base respectively. Healthy HIV-negative adults with no recently reported acute infections or vaccinations were included as donors. Every donor was a Caucasian adult residing in Nashville, Tennessee, USA. Magnetic negative selection was used to enrich CD4+ T cells, after which naive cells were positively selected on CD45RA and the negative fraction became the memory subset. Blood was obtained by leukapheresis, after which PBMCs were separated by Ficoll-Histopaque density gradient centrifugation and cryopreserved in liquid nitrogen vapor phase. Analytical flow cytometry was used to check the purity and quantity of each magnetically sorted T cell population. Genomic DNA was isolated from every sorted fraction and measured by UV absorbance on a Nanodrop 2000c.

The study at large found these results: When a handful of donors were compared, the shared fraction of clonotypes was around 5% for naive CD4, roughly 3.4% for naive CD8, roughly 2.5% for memory CD4, and around 0.37% for memory CD8. Compared with non-shared clonotypes, the clonotypes found in all four sorted-subset donors had higher generation probabilities. Rarefaction of sorted-subset datasets indicated incomplete sequencing despite the large sequencing depth. The small number of donors limited the genetic and exposure-history diversity represented. Naive subsets generally had larger estimated clonotype richness than memory subsets did. Sampling was restricted to blood, and TCR repertoires in tissues likely differ from the TCR repertoires found in blood. Pairwise subsampling led to the expectation that sequencing depth would affect the degree of clonotype sharing among donors.

This sequence was found in a man in his late teens or twenties in good health. Some clones in this sample may be carry-over from other donors' samples. The chain employs TRBV5-1 and TRBJ2-5, with the D gene not clear enough to name. The specimen was naive CD4+ T cells from PBMCs. This specimen's cell subset or site label, per the study, means: CD45RA+ positively selected. The CDR3 protein sequence reads: CASSFAQETQYF. The bases are TGCGCCAGCAGCTTTGCCCAAGAGACCCAGTACTTC.